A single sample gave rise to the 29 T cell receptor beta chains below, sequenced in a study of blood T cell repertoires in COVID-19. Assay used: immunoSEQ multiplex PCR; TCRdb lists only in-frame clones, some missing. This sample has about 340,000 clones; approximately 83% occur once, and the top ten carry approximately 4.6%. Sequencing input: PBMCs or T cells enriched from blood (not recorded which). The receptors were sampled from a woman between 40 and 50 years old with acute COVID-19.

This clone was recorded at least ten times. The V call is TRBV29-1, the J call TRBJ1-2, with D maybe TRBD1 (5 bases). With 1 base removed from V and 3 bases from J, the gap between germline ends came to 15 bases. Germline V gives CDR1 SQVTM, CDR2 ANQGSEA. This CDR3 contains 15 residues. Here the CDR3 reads CSVEARQGPYYGYTF. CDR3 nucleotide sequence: TGCAGCGTTGAAGCCCGGCAGGGCCCATACTATGGCTACACCTTC.

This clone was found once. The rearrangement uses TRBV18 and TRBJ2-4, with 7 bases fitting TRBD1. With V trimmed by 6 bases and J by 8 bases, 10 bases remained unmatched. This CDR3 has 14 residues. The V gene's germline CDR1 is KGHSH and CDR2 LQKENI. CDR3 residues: CASSPTGVNDIQYF. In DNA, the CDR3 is TGTGCCAGCTCCCCTACAGGGGTGAACGACATTCAGTACTTC.

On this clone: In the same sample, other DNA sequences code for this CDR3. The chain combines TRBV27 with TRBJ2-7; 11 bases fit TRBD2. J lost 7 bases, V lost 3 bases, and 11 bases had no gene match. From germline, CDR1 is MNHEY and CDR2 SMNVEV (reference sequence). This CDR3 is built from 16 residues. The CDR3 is CASSFIIAGGPKEQYF. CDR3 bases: TGTGCCAGCAGTTTTATCATAGCGGGGGGGCCTAAAGAGCAGTACTTC.

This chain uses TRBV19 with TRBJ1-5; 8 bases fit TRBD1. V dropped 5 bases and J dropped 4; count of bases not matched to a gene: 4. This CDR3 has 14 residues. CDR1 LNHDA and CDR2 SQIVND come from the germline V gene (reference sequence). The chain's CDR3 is CASSGQGGNQPQHF. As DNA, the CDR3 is TGTGCCAGTAGTGGACAGGGTGGAAATCAGCCCCAGCATTTT.

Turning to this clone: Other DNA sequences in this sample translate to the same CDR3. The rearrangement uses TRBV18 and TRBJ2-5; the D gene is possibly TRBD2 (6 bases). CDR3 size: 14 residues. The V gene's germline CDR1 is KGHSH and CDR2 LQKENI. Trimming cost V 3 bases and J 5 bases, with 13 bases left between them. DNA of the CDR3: TGTGCCAGCTCACCGCCGACTAGTCGGGAGACCCAGTACTTC. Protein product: CASSPPTSRETQYF.

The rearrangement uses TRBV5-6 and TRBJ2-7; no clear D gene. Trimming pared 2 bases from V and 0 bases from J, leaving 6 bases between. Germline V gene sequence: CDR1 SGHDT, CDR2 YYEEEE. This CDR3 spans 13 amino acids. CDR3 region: CASSFLSSYEQYF. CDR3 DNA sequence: TGTGCCAGCAGCTTCTTATCCTCCTACGAGCAGTACTTC.

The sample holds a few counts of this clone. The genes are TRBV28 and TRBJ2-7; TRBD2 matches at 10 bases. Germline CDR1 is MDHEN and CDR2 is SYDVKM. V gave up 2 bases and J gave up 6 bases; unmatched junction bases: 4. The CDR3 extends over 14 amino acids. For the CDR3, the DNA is TGTGCCAGCAGTTTACAGGGACTAGCGAGCGAGCAGTACTTC. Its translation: CASSLQGLASEQYF.

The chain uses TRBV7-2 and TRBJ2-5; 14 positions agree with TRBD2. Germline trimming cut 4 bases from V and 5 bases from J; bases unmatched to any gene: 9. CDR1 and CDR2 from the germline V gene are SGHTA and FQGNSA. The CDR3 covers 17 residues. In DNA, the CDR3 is TGTGCCAGCAGCTCCTTGACTAGCGGGAGGGCCGGGGAGACCCAGTACTTC. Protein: CASSSLTSGRAGETQYF.

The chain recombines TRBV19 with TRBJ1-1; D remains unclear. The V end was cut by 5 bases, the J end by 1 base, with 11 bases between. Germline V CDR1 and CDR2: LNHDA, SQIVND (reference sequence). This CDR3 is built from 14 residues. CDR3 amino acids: CASSLIYANTEAFF. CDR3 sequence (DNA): TGTGCCAGTAGTTTAATCTACGCGAACACTGAAGCTTTCTTT.

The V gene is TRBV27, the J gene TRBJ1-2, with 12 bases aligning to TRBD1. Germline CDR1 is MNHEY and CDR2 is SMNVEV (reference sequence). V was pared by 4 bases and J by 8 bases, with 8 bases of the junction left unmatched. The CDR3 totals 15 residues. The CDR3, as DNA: TGTGCCAGCAGTTCATTGGGACAGGGGGCGCGAGGCTACACCTTC. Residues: CASSSLGQGARGYTF.

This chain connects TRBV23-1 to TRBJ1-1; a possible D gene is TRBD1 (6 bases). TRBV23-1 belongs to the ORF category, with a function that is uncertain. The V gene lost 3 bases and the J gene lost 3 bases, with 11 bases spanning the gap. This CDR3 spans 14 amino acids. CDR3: CASSHQGRDTEAFF. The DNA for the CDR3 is TGCGCCAGCAGTCATCAGGGGAGGGACACTGAAGCTTTCTTT.

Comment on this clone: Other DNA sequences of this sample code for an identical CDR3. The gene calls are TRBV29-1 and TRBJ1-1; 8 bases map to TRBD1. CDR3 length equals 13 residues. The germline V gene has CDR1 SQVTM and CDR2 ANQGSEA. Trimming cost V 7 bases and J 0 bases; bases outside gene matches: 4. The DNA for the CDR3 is TGCAGCGCAAGGACAGGGCTGAACACTGAAGCTTTCTTT. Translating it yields CSARTGLNTEAFF.

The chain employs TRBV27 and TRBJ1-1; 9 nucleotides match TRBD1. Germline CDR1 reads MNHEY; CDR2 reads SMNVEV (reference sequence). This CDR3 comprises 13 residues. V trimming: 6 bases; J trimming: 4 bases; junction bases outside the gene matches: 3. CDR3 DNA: TGTGCCAGCAGGGACAGGGGAAGCACTGAAGCTTTCTTT. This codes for CASRDRGSTEAFF.

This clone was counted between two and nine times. CDR3 in amino acids: CASSFQTLINYGYTF. CDR3 in DNA: TGTGCCAGCAGCTTTCAAACACTAATCAACTATGGCTACACCTTC. The chain employs TRBV5-6 and TRBJ1-2; D not resolved. Germline V gene data show CDR1 as SGHDT and CDR2 as YYEEEE. V was clipped by 2 bases and J by 2 bases, with 13 bases between them. The CDR3 runs 15 residues.

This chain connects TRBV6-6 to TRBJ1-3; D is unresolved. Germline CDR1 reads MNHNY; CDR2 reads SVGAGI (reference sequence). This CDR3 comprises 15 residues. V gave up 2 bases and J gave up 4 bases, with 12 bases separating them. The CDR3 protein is CASSYESRLGNTIYF. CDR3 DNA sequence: TGTGCCAGCAGTTACGAATCGAGGCTGGGAAACACCATATATTTT.

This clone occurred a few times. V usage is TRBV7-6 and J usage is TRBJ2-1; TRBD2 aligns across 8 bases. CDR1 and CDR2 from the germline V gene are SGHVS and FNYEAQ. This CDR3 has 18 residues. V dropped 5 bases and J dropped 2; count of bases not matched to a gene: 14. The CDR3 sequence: CASSPPYSGVITYNEQFF. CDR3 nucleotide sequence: TGTGCCAGCAGCCCTCCCTATAGCGGGGTGATTACCTACAATGAGCAGTTCTTC. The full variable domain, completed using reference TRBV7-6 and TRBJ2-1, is GAGVSQSPRYKVTKRGQDVALRCDPISGHVSLYWYRQALGQGPEFLTYFNYEAQQDKSGLPNDRFSAERPEGSISTLTIQRTEQRDSAMYRCASSPPYSGVITYNEQFFGPGTRLTVL.

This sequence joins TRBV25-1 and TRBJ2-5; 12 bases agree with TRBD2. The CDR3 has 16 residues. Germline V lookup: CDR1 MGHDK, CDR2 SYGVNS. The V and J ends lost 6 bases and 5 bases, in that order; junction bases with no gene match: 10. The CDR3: CASRPGLAGRVETQYF. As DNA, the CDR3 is TGTGCCAGCAGGCCCGGACTAGCGGGACGGGTGGAGACCCAGTACTTC. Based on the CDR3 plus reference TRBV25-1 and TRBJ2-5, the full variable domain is EADIYQTPRYLVIGTGKKITLECSQTMGHDKMYWYQQDPGMELHLIHYSYGVNSTEKGDLSSESTVSRIRTEHFPLTLESARPSHTSQYLCASRPGLAGRVETQYFGPGTRLLVL.

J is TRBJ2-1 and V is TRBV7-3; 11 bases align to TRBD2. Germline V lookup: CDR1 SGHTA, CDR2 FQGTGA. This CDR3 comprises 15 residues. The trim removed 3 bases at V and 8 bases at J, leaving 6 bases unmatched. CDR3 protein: CASSFSGRALDEQFF. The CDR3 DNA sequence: TGTGCCAGCAGCTTTAGCGGGAGGGCCCTCGATGAGCAGTTCTTC. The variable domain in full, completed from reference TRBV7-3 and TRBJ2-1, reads GAGVSQTPSNKVTEKGKYVELRCDPISGHTALYWYRQSLGQGPEFLIYFQGTGAADDSGLPNDRFFAVRPEGSVSTLKIQRTERGDSAVYLCASSFSGRALDEQFFGPGTRLTVL.

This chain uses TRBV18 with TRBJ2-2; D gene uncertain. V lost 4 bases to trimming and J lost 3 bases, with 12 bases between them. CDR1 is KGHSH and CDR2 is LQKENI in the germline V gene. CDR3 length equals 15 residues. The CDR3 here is CASSRVSRDTGELFF. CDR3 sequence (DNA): TGTGCCAGCTCACGGGTCTCCCGGGACACCGGGGAGCTGTTTTTT. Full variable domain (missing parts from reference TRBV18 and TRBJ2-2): NAGVMQNPRHLVRRRGQEARLRCSPMKGHSHVYWYRQLPEEGLKFMVYLQKENIIDESGMPKERFSAEFPKEGPSILRIQQVVRGDSAAYFCASSRVSRDTGELFFGEGSRLTVL.

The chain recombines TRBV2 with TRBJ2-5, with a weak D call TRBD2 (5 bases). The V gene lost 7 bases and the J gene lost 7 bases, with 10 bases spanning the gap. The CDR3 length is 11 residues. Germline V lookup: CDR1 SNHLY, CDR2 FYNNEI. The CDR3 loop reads CASTPGGTQYF. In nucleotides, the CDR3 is TGTGCCAGCACCCCCGGAGGGACCCAGTACTTC. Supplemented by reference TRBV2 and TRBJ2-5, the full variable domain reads EPEVTQTPSHQVTQMGQEVILRCVPISNHLYFYWYRQILGQKVEFLVSFYNNEISEKSEIFDDQFSVERPDGSNFTLKIRSTKLEDSAMYFCASTPGGTQYFGPGTRLLVL.

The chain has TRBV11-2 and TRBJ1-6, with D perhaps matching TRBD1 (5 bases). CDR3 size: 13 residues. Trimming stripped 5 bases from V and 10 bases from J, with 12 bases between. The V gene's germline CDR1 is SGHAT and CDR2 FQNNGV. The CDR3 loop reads CASSPTGGSPLHF. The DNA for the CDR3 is TGTGCCAGCAGCCCTACCGGGGGATCACCCCTCCACTTT.

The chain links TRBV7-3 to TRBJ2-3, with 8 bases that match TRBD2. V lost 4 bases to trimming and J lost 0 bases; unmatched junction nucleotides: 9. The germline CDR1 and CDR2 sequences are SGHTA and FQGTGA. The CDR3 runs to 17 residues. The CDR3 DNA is TGTGCCAGCAGCTCCCCTGCGGGGGGAACTAGCACAGATACGCAGTATTTT. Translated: CASSSPAGGTSTDTQYF.

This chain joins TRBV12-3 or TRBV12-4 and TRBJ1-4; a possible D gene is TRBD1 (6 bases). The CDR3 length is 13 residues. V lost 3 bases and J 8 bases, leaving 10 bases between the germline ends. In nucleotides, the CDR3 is TGTGCCAGCAGTTTTTCTGGGGGCGAAAAACTGTTTTTT. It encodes CASSFSGGEKLFF.

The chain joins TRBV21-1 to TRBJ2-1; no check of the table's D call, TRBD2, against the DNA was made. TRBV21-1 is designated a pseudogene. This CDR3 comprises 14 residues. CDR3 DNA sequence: TGTGCCAGCGGGCTAGCGGGAGTGGGCAATGAGCAGTTCTTC. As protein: CASGLAGVGNEQFF.

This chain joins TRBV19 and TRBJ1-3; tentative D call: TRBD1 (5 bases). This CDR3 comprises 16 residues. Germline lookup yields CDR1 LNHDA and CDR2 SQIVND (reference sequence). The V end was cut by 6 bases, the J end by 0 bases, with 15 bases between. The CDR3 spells CASSPDQGFSGNTIYF. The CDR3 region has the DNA TGTGCCAGTAGCCCCGATCAGGGATTCTCTGGAAACACCATATATTTT.

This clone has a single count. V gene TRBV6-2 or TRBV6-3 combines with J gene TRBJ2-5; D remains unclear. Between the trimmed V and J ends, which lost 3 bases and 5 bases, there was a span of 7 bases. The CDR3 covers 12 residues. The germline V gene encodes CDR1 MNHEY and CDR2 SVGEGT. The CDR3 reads CASSYSWETQYF. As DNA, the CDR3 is TGTGCCAGCAGTTATAGCTGGGAGACCCAGTACTTC.

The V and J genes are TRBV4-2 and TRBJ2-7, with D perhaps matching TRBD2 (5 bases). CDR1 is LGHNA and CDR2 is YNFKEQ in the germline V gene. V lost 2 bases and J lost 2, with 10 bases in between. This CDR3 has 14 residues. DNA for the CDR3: TGTGCCAGCAGCCAAAGCGGTCTGACCTACGAGCAGTACTTC. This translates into CASSQSGLTYEQYF.

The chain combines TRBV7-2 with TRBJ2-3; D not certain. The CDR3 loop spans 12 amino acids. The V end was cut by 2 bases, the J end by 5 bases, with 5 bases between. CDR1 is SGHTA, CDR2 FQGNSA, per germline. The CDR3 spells CASSLMRDTQYF. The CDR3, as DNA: TGTGCCAGCAGCTTAATGAGAGATACGCAGTATTTT.

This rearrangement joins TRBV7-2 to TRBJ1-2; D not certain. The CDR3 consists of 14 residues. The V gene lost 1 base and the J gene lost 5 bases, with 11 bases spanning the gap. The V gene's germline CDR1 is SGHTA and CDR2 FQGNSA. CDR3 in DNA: TGTGCCAGCAGCTTAGAGGCGGCAACATATGGCTACACCTTC. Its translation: CASSLEAATYGYTF. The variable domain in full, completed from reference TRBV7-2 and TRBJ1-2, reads GAGVSQSPSNKVTEKGKDVELRCDPISGHTALYWYRQSLGQGLEFLIYFQGNSAPDKSGLPSDRFSAERTGGSVSTLTIQRTQQEDSAVYLCASSLEAATYGYTFGSGTRLTVV.